This T cell receptor (beta chain) was observed in a study of shared clonotypes between healthy human individuals. The repertoire was sequenced with immunoSEQ multiplex PCR; TCRdb's copy has only in-frame clones and lacks some. Among 550,000 to 700,000 clones listed, around three quarters were seen once. This CDR3 is built from 13 residues. Per the germline V gene, CDR1 is SGHNT and CDR2 is YYREEE (reference sequence). V shed 4 bases and J shed 5 bases, with 12 bases lying between them. This clonotype was sampled from a woman aged 30 to 39 in good health. The sequenced sample consisted of memory CD4+ T cells sorted from blood. The sample's subset: CD45RA-negative fraction. The chain recombines TRBV5-4 with TRBJ2-5, with D hard to call. CDR3 in DNA: TGTGCCAGCAGCCAGGCTACCAGGGAGACCCAGTACTTC. The encoded protein is CASSQATRETQYF.